This paragraph covers one TCR beta chain sequence. This sample was included in a study of T cells in Graves' hyperthyroidism and ophthalmopathy. Researchers took RNA transcripts and amplified the TCR beta CDR3 regions from them. First-round RT-PCR of the TCR CDR3 relied on the HTBI primer set. TCRdb recomputed calls from the multiplex PCR reads with MiXCR, one row per CDR3 protein. The sample records 300,000 or so distinct CDR3 sequences, over 20% being singletons. The receptor was isolated from a woman aged 45-60 years with Graves' hyperthyroidism. The sequencing input was blood.

This CDR3 is CASSVLPGGYTF. CDR3 nucleotide sequence: TGTGCCAGCAGTGTCCTTCCTGGGGGCTACACCTTC. The chain recombines TRBV28 with TRBJ1-2; D unclear. Germline CDR1 reads MDHEN; CDR2 reads SYDVKM. The CDR3 covers 12 residues. Trimming pared 5 bases from V and 8 bases from J, leaving 12 bases between.